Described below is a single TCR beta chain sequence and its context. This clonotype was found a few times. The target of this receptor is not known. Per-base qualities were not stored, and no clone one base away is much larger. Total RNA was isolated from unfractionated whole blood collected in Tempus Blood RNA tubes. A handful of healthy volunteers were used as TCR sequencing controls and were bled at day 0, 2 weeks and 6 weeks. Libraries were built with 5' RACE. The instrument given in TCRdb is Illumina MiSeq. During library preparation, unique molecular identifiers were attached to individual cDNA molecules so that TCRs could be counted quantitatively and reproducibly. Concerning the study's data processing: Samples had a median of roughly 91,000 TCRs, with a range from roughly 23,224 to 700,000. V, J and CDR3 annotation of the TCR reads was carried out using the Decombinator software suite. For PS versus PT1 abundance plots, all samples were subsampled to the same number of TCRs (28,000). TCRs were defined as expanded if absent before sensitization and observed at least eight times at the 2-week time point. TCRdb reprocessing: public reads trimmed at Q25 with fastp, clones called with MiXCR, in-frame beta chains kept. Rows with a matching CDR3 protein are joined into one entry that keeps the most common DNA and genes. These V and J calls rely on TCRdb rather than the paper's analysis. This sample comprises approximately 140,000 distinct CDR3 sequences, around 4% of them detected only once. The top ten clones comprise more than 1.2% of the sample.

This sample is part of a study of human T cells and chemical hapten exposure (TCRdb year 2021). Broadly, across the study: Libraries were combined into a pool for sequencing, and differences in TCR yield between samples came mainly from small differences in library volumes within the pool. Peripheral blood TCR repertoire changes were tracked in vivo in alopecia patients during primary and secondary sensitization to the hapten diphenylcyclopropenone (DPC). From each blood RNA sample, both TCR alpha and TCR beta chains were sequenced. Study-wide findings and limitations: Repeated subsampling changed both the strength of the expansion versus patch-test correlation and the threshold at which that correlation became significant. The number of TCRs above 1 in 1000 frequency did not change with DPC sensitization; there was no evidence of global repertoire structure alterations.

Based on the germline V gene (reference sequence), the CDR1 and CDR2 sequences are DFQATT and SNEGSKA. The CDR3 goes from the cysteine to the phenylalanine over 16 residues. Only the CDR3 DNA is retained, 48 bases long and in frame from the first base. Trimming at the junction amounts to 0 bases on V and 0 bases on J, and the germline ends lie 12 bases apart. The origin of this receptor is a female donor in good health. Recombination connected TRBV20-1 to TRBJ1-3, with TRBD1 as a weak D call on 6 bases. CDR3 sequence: CSARDWDTASGNTIYF. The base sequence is TGCAGTGCTAGAGATTGGGACACCGCCTCTGGAAACACCATATATTTT.